This T cell receptor (beta chain) originates from a study of Ad26.COV2.S vaccination and SARS-CoV-2 variants. On the study more broadly: Trial arm assignment for the donor was COV1001 Ad26.COV2.S. Intramuscular Ad26.COV2.S at 5x10^10 or 1x10^11 viral particles. Study-level findings and limits: Substantial post-vaccination breadth of spike-specific CD8+ and CD4+ T cell responses was reported.

Germline loops: CDR1 SGHDT, CDR2 YYEEEE. The germline V and J ends were trimmed by 1 base and 6 bases, with 14 bases remaining between them. The CDR3 totals 15 residues. Documented treatment: some 20 received Ad26.COV2.S at low or high dose, single or two shots; 5 received placebo; per-sample allocation not given. The study sampled participants on day 63 after the first vaccine or placebo injection. This clone has just one count. What it binds is unknown. Libraries were prepared by immunoSEQ multiplex PCR; TCRdb keeps only in-frame clonotypes and omits some of them. The sample yields about 320,000 clones, around 84% seen once.

The rearrangement joins TRBV5-6 to TRBJ2-1; D not resolved. The sample consisted of peripheral blood, taken in a trial of Ad26.COV2.S vaccine versus placebo. The clonotype originates from a person between 18 and 59 years old who received the Ad26.COV2.S COVID-19 vaccine or a placebo. CDR3 bases: TGTGCCAGCAGCTTGTGGATATTGACGAGCAATGAGCAGTTCTTC. Amino acids: CASSLWILTSNEQFF.